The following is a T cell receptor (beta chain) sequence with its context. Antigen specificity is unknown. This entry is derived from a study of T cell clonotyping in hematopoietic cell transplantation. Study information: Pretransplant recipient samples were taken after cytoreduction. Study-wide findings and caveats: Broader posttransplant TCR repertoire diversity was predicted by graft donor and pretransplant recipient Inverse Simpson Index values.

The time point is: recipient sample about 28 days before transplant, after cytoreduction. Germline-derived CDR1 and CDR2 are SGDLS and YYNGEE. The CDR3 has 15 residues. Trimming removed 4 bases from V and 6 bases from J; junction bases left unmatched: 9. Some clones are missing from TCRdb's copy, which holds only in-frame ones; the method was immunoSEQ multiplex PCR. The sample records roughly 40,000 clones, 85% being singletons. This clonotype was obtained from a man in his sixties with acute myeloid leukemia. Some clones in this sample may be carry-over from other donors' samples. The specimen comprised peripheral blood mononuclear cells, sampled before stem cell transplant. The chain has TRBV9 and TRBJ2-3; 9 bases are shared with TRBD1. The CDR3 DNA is TGTGCCAGCAGCCCGGGGGACAGGGATGGGGATACGCAGTATTTT. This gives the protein CASSPGDRDGDTQYF.